This T cell receptor (beta chain) came from a study of brain T cells in children with intractable seizures. Germline values: CDR1 MDHEN, CDR2 SYDVKM. The CDR3 contains 12 residues. The ends were cut back, 5 bases at V and 1 base at J, with 5 bases in the middle. Described time point: blood from clinic visit 5 months post-surgery; TSC patient then seizure free. Only in-frame clones appear in the TCRdb table, and some are missing; sequencing was by immunoSEQ multiplex PCR. The repertoire consists of about 340,000 clones, with about 93% occurring once and the leading ten covering 5.7%. The TCR sequence derives from a boy younger than two with tuberous sclerosis and intractable seizures. The chain links TRBV28 to TRBJ1-1; a possible D gene is TRBD1 (5 bases). This material consisted of peripheral blood, taken approximately 5 months after surgery. DNA of the CDR3: TGTGCCAGCAGTGACAGGAACACTGAAGCTTTCTTT. This translates into CASSDRNTEAFF.